These 7 T cell receptor beta chains share one sample of origin, sequenced in a study of regulatory T cells in long-lasting Graves disease. Time point indicated: newly diagnosed GD, antithyroid drugs for less than 3 months. The TCR library was made from RNA extracted from PBMCs. Arm-PCR of CDR3 regions and iRepertoire HTBI primers were used to build TCR beta libraries. TCRdb redid the calling of the multiplex PCR reads with MiXCR, one entry per CDR3 protein. The data show 350,000 to 550,000 distinct CDR3 sequences, approximately 16% seen once. A further study also used this sample, focusing on T cells in Graves' hyperthyroidism and ophthalmopathy.

The sequencing used peripheral blood mononuclear cells (PBMCs), collected at new diagnosis, from a patient treated with antithyroid drugs. Receptor source: a woman between 18 and 29 years old with Graves disease.

This clonotype was picked up a small number of times. This rearrangement joins TRBV27 to TRBJ2-6; D is unclear. This CDR3 region has 14 residues. V lost 6 bases and J lost 3, with 9 bases in between. The germline gives CDR1 MNHEY, CDR2 SMNVEV (reference sequence). The CDR3 spells CASRGLGGANVLTF. DNA for the CDR3: TGTGCCAGCAGAGGGTTGGGTGGGGCCAACGTCCTGACTTTC. The variable domain in full, completed from reference TRBV27 and TRBJ2-6, reads EAQVTQNPRYLITVTGKKLTVTCSQNMNHEYMSWYRQDPGLGLRQIYYSMNVEVTDKGDVPEGYKVSRKEKRNFPLILESPSPNQTSLYFCASRGLGGANVLTFGAGSRLTVL.

This clonotype was seen repeatedly, ten times or more. The rearrangement joins TRBV28 to TRBJ2-7, with a possible D match to TRBD1 (5 bases). The germline CDR1 and CDR2 sequences are MDHEN and SYDVKM. This CDR3 contains 13 residues. V was pared by 3 bases and J by 6 bases, with 12 bases between. Written as DNA, the CDR3 is TGTGCCAGCAGTTTTGGGGCACGGCTCGAGCAGTACTTC. It translates to CASSFGARLEQYF.

This clonotype appeared many times. The genes are TRBV20-1 and TRBJ2-7; 9 positions match TRBD2. V shed 4 bases and J 3 bases; nucleotides not matched to a gene: 10. Germline CDR1 and CDR2: DFQATT and SNEGSKA (reference sequence). CDR3 length: 15 residues. The CDR3 sequence: CSAIPLGLAFYEQYF. In DNA, the CDR3 is TGCAGTGCTATACCTCTCGGACTAGCGTTCTACGAGCAGTACTTC.

This clonotype was counted a single time. The likely explanation is a read error, given a far larger clone one base away. The rearrangement joins TRBV30 to TRBJ2-3; 8 bases are a match to TRBD1. The J call may be mistaken, given a closer DNA end match to TRBJ2-1. Germline values: CDR1 GTSNPN, CDR2 SVGIG (reference sequence). The CDR3 covers 13 residues. The CDR3 coding sequence is TGTGCCTGGAGGGAGGACAGGGCGGCCGAGCAGTTCTTC. This translates into CAWREDRAAEQFF.

Of note for this clonotype: With a far larger clone one base away, a read error is the likely cause. The V and J genes are TRBV12-3 or TRBV12-4 and TRBJ2-1; no clear D. Deletions cut 5 bases from V and 6 bases from J, with 14 bases between. The CDR3 loop spans 14 amino acids. The CDR3 DNA reads as TGTGCCAGCAGTGATCCCTTAGCCGCCAATGAGCAGTTCTTC. This encodes CASSDPLAANEQFF.

This clonotype was seen at least ten times. The V call is TRBV12-3 or TRBV12-4, the J call TRBJ2-1; 12 nucleotides agree with TRBD2. Trimming at V came to 2 bases and at J to 0 bases, leaving 8 bases not matched to a gene. CDR3 length equals 19 residues. The CDR3 protein is CASSLPSGRVRSSYNEQFF. Here the CDR3 DNA reads TGTGCCAGCAGTTTACCTAGCGGGAGGGTGAGAAGCTCCTACAATGAGCAGTTCTTC.

This clonotype was recorded many times. The chain recombines TRBV10-3 with TRBJ2-7; 11 nucleotides align to TRBD1. The CDR3 has 14 amino acids. Per germline, CDR1 ENHRY and CDR2 SYGVKD. V dropped 5 bases and J dropped 3; count of bases not matched to a gene: 3. CDR3 in amino acids: CAISSGTGGYEQYF. The CDR3 DNA follows: TGTGCCATCAGTTCCGGGACAGGGGGCTACGAGCAGTACTTC.